These 30 T cell receptor beta chains originate from one sample sequenced in a study of cytomegalovirus exposure and HLA in healthy donors. The PCR contained 60 Vbeta and 13 Jbeta primers. Libraries were prepared by immunoSEQ multiplex PCR; TCRdb keeps only in-frame clonotypes and omits some of them. Of 200,000 to 250,000 clones listed, 70% to 85% are singletons. Sequencing was performed on PBMCs. All receptors derive from a man aged 45-65 years in good health and CMV-seronegative.

The chain's CDR3 is CASSWIVSGTDTQYF. CDR3 nucleotide sequence: TGTGCCAGCAGCTGGATAGTTAGCGGCACAGATACGCAGTATTTT. V gene TRBV7-8 combines with J gene TRBJ2-3, with D tentatively TRBD2 (5 bases). The CDR3 is 15 amino acids. From germline, CDR1 is SGHVS and CDR2 FQNEAQ. Trimming pared 4 bases from V and 1 base from J, leaving 12 bases between. The full variable domain, completed using reference TRBV7-8 and TRBJ2-3, is GAGVSQSPRYKVAKRGQDVALRCDPISGHVSLFWYQQALGQGPEFLTYFQNEAQLDKSGLPSDRFFAERPEGSVSTLKIQRTQQEDSAVYLCASSWIVSGTDTQYFGPGTRLTVL.

The chain has TRBV9 and TRBJ2-2, with D tentatively TRBD2 (5 bases). CDR1 SGDLS and CDR2 YYNGEE come from the germline V gene. The length of the CDR3 is 13 residues. Deletions cut 3 bases from V and 7 bases from J, with 10 bases between. The CDR3: CASSGLAIGELFF. The CDR3 DNA sequence: TGTGCCAGCAGCGGATTAGCGATCGGGGAGCTGTTTTTT.

This clone was counted a single time. This chain uses TRBV2 with TRBJ1-2; no clear D. Germline CDR1 and CDR2: SNHLY and FYNNEI. Trimming pared 3 bases from V and 7 bases from J, leaving 15 bases between. The CDR3 has 14 residues. The CDR3 is CASSEGGLSAGYTF. CDR3 in DNA: TGTGCCAGCAGTGAGGGAGGACTGAGTGCTGGCTACACCTTC. The full variable domain, rest sourced from reference TRBV2 and TRBJ1-2, is EPEVTQTPSHQVTQMGQEVILRCVPISNHLYFYWYRQILGQKVEFLVSFYNNEISEKSEIFDDQFSVERPDGSNFTLKIRSTKLEDSAMYFCASSEGGLSAGYTFGSGTRLTVV.

The chain recombines TRBV10-3 with TRBJ2-7, with TRBD1 matching 12 bases. This CDR3 is built from 14 residues. Germline-derived CDR1 and CDR2 are ENHRY and SYGVKD. Trimming took 8 bases from V and 3 from J; bases not matched to a gene: 5. The CDR3 loop is CAIAGTGGYYEQYF. The CDR3 DNA is TGTGCCATCGCCGGGACAGGGGGCTACTACGAGCAGTACTTC.

The J gene is TRBJ2-2, the V gene TRBV29-1; 12 nucleotides line up with TRBD1. This CDR3 is built from 16 residues. V lost 7 bases to trimming and J lost 9 bases; unmatched junction nucleotides: 15. Germline values: CDR1 SQVTM, CDR2 ANQGSEA. CDR3: CSGGDRGLLSTRELFF. The CDR3 DNA reads TGCAGCGGGGGGGACAGGGGGCTTCTTTCCACGAGGGAGCTGTTTTTT.

V gene TRBV5-4 combines with J gene TRBJ2-3, with 8 bases aligning to TRBD2. CDR3 size: 16 residues. Germline CDR1 SGHNT, CDR2 YYREEE (reference sequence). V was pared by 3 bases and J by 1 base, with 7 bases of the junction left unmatched. The CDR3 is CASSSYHSGGTDTQYF. The DNA of the CDR3 is TGTGCCAGCAGCTCCTACCATAGCGGGGGCACAGATACGCAGTATTTT.

The chain couples TRBV30 to TRBJ1-4; TRBD1 matches at 9 bases. Per the germline V gene, CDR1 is GTSNPN and CDR2 is SVGIG (reference sequence). The CDR3 spans 15 residues. V lost 1 base, J lost 3 bases, and 3 bases stayed unmatched. The CDR3 region is CAWSGDRVANEKLFF. CDR3 in DNA: TGTGCCTGGAGTGGGGACAGGGTTGCTAATGAAAAACTGTTTTTT.

As to this clone: This may come from a read error, since a much larger clone is one base off. The V call is TRBV5-6, the J call TRBJ1-1, with D unclear. This CDR3 is built from 13 residues. V lost 0 bases and J 1 base, leaving 4 bases between the germline ends. Germline loops: CDR1 SGHDT, CDR2 YYEEEE. The CDR3 protein is CASSLGGNTEAFF. DNA for the CDR3: TGTGCCAGCAGCTTGGGCGGGAACACTGAAGCTTTCTTT.

As regards this clone: Its ends do not fully match the called genes, so a read error is possible. The rearrangement uses TRBV14 and TRBJ1-1; 11 bases map to TRBD1. Germline V gene lookup returns CDR1 SGHDN and CDR2 FVKESK. The CDR3 loop spans 18 amino acids. CDR3 nucleotide sequence: TGTGCCAGCACCCAAATGAGGACAGGGGGCCTCGTCAACACTGAAGCTTTCTTT. This encodes CASTQMRTGGLVNTEAFF.

J is TRBJ2-1 and V is TRBV5-1, with 7 nucleotides matching TRBD2. This CDR3 is 15 amino acids long. The germline CDR1 and CDR2 sequences are SGHRS and YFSETQ. Unmatched junction bases numbered 11, after V lost 3 bases and J lost 8 bases. The DNA for the CDR3 is TGCGCCAGCAGCTATACTAGCCCGGGAGGCGATGAGCAGTTCTTC. Amino acids: CASSYTSPGGDEQFF.

The rearrangement uses TRBV28 and TRBJ1-1, with 7 bases aligning to TRBD1. V lost 6 bases and J lost 3; bases outside the gene matches: 10. CDR3 length: 15 residues. CDR1 and CDR2 (germline): MDHEN, SYDVKM. This CDR3 is CASRTRTGVDTEAFF. CDR3 nucleotides: TGTGCCAGCAGAACCAGAACAGGGGTGGACACTGAAGCTTTCTTT.

The chain couples TRBV5-1 to TRBJ1-5; D might be TRBD1 (6 bases). V was clipped by 0 bases and J by 1 base, with 14 bases between them. In germline, CDR1 is SGHRS, CDR2 YFSETQ. The CDR3 totals 17 residues. The DNA for the CDR3 is TGCGCCAGCAGCTTGGGCCAGGGAGGGGGAAGCAATCAGCCCCAGCATTTT. This codes for CASSLGQGGGSNQPQHF.

The chain links TRBV30 to TRBJ2-5, with a weak D call TRBD1 (5 bases). Deletions cut 3 bases from V and 11 bases from J, with 16 bases between. From germline, CDR1 is GTSNPN and CDR2 SVGIG (reference sequence). This CDR3 is built from 12 residues. CDR3 in amino acids: CAWRESGHSQYF. The CDR3 DNA reads TGTGCCTGGAGGGAATCTGGACATTCGCAGTACTTC.

The genes are TRBV11-2 and TRBJ2-3, with D possibly TRBD2 on 7 matching bases. The CDR3 totals 14 residues. Trimming removed 5 bases from V and 7 bases from J, with 16 bases in between. The germline CDR1 and CDR2 sequences are SGHAT and FQNNGV. CDR3: CASSPERGAHTQYF. CDR3 in DNA: TGTGCCAGCAGCCCCGAACGGGGGGCCCATACGCAGTATTTT.

The chain carries TRBV28 and TRBJ2-7; 10 nucleotides agree with TRBD2. The ends lost 8 bases at V and 4 bases at J; junction bases unmatched: 11. CDR3 size: 15 residues. CDR1 and CDR2 (germline): MDHEN, SYDVKM. The CDR3 DNA reads as TGTGCCAGCGATCAGGCTAGCGGGGGTTCATACGAGCAGTACTTC. It translates to CASDQASGGSYEQYF. Drawing the rest from reference TRBV28 and TRBJ2-7, the complete variable domain is DVKVTQSSRYLVKRTGEKVFLECVQDMDHENMFWYRQDPGLGLRLIYFSYDVKMKEKGDIPEGYSVSREKKERFSLILESASTNQTSMYLCASDQASGGSYEQYFGPGTRLTVT.

The rearrangement joins TRBV5-1 to TRBJ2-3; D is perhaps TRBD2 (6 bases). Between the trimmed V and J ends, which lost 0 bases and 3 bases, there was a span of 14 bases. Germline V gene data show CDR1 as SGHRS and CDR2 as YFSETQ. This CDR3 is 16 amino acids long. The CDR3 DNA sequence: TGCGCCAGCAGCTTGGATGGAGGGGATTGGACAGATACGCAGTATTTT. Translating it yields CASSLDGGDWTDTQYF.

This sequence joins TRBV14 and TRBJ2-1; 11 bases map to TRBD1. The CDR3 is made up of 15 amino acids. Germline V gene lookup returns CDR1 SGHDN and CDR2 FVKESK. Trimming took 4 bases from V and 6 from J; bases not matched to a gene: 5. The CDR3 bases are TGTGCCAGCAGCCGCAGGACAGGGGGCCTCAATGAGCAGTTCTTC. This gives the protein CASSRRTGGLNEQFF.

J is TRBJ2-5 and V is TRBV11-2, with a tentative D call TRBD1 (5 bases). CDR1 is SGHAT, CDR2 FQNNGV, per germline. The V gene lost 1 base and the J gene lost 5 bases, with 11 bases spanning the gap. The CDR3 has 14 residues. The DNA of the CDR3 is TGTGCCAGCAGCTTAGCAGGGCGCATGGAGACCCAGTACTTC. Translation: CASSLAGRMETQYF.

The rearrangement joins TRBV11-2 to TRBJ2-2, with 13 bases aligning to TRBD2. The V segment lost 0 bases and the J segment 3 bases; nucleotides outside the gene matches: 4. This CDR3 is 18 amino acids long. CDR1 is SGHAT, CDR2 FQNNGV, per germline. Here the CDR3 reads CASSLELAGGPYTGELFF. The CDR3 nucleotides are TGTGCCAGCAGCTTAGAACTAGCGGGAGGGCCTTACACCGGGGAGCTGTTTTTT.

This sequence joins TRBV7-2 and TRBJ1-2; possible D gene TRBD1, 6 bases. Germline V gene lookup returns CDR1 SGHTA and CDR2 FQGNSA. The CDR3 consists of 12 residues. The V gene lost 5 bases and the J gene lost 4 bases, with 8 bases spanning the gap. CDR3 in amino acids: CASSQGRYGYTF. CDR3 in DNA: TGTGCCAGCAGCCAGGGGCGCTATGGCTACACCTTC.

This clone was recorded once. V and J are TRBV5-1 and TRBJ2-7, with 9 nucleotides matching TRBD2. The length of the CDR3 is 14 residues. Germline V gene data show CDR1 as SGHRS and CDR2 as YFSETQ. The trim removed 2 bases at V and 3 bases at J, leaving 3 bases unmatched. The CDR3 is CASSLSGRFYEQYF. The CDR3 DNA follows: TGCGCCAGCAGCTTAAGCGGGAGGTTCTACGAGCAGTACTTC.

V is TRBV4-1 and J is TRBJ2-2, with TRBD1 matching over 12 bases. Germline V gene data show CDR1 as MGHRA and CDR2 as YSYEKL. The J segment lost 9 bases and the V segment lost 6 bases, leaving 11 bases of the junction unmatched. The CDR3 length is 16 residues. The CDR3 region has the DNA TGCGCCAGCAGTCCCCCGGGACAGGGGGCAATCCGGGAGCTGTTTTTT. Protein: CASSPPGQGAIRELFF.

Written as DNA, the CDR3 is TGCGCCAGCAGCCCCCCAGGGAGGAGGGCCCAAGAGACCCAGTACTTC. Residues: CASSPPGRRAQETQYF. This chain links TRBV4-1 with TRBJ2-5; weak D call: TRBD2 (6 bases). The germline CDR1 and CDR2 sequences are MGHRA and YSYEKL. The CDR3 is made up of 16 amino acids. The germline V and J ends were trimmed by 4 bases and 1 base, with 16 bases remaining between them.

The gene calls are TRBV5-1 and TRBJ2-7; tentatively, D is TRBD2 (6 bases). Germline V gives CDR1 SGHRS, CDR2 YFSETQ. Trimming stripped 5 bases from V and 0 bases from J, with 18 bases between. The CDR3 contains 16 residues. The CDR3 DNA follows: TGCGCCAGCAGTTACCCGCGGGACCGAAGCTCCTACGAGCAGTACTTC. It codes for CASSYPRDRSSYEQYF.

The V call is TRBV7-8, the J call TRBJ2-1, with a tentative D call TRBD1 (8 bases). The CDR3 spans 14 residues. With 11 bases removed from V and 8 bases from J, the gap between germline ends came to 22 bases. CDR1 is SGHVS, CDR2 FQNEAQ, per germline. The DNA for the CDR3 is TGTGCCTCCGAGGAGCGGGACAGGTTGGATGAGCAGTTCTTC. This sequence encodes CASEERDRLDEQFF.

This sequence joins TRBV11-2 and TRBJ1-2, with 9 bases identical to TRBD1. V lost 5 bases to trimming and J lost 4 bases; unmatched junction nucleotides: 2. The CDR3 is made up of 13 amino acids. Germline V lookup: CDR1 SGHAT, CDR2 FQNNGV. The CDR3 region has the DNA TGTGCCAGCAGCCGGGGACAGGGCTATGGCTACACCTTC. Amino acids: CASSRGQGYGYTF.

The gene calls are TRBV6-5 and TRBJ2-7; 8 bases are a match to TRBD2. J was trimmed by 0 bases and V by 6 bases; bases with no gene match: 7. This CDR3 is 15 amino acids long. The V gene's germline CDR1 is MNHEY and CDR2 SVGAGI. The CDR3 nucleotides are TGTGCCAGCAGCTCCAAGGGACTAGGCTCCTACGAGCAGTACTTC. Protein sequence: CASSSKGLGSYEQYF.

This rearrangement joins TRBV27 to TRBJ2-1; TRBD1 might be the D (6 bases). Per germline, CDR1 MNHEY and CDR2 SMNVEV (reference sequence). The CDR3 spans 15 residues. Between the trimmed V and J ends, which lost 5 bases and 2 bases, there was a span of 13 bases. CDR3: CASSPRQGTYNEQFF. The CDR3 nucleotides are TGTGCCAGCAGTCCTCGCCAGGGGACCTACAATGAGCAGTTCTTC.

The chain recombines TRBV15 with TRBJ2-2, with 8 bases aligning to TRBD1. This CDR3 has 16 residues. The germline CDR1 and CDR2 sequences are LNHNV and YYDKDF (reference sequence). V trimming: 0 bases; J trimming: 6 bases; junction bases outside the gene matches: 6. CDR3 sequence (DNA): TGTGCCACCAGCAGAGAGAGGACAGGGATATCCGGGGAGCTGTTTTTT. Translated: CATSRERTGISGELFF.

This clone was observed a single time. The chain has TRBV27 and TRBJ1-1; 8 positions match TRBD1. Germline V gives CDR1 MNHEY, CDR2 SMNVEV (reference sequence). The CDR3 has 15 amino acids. V lost 6 bases to trimming and J lost 0 bases; unmatched junction nucleotides: 6. The chain's CDR3 is CASRRDRLMNTEAFF. The CDR3 DNA follows: TGTGCCAGCAGGCGGGACAGGTTGATGAACACTGAAGCTTTCTTT.